The T cell receptor (beta chain) described here comes from a study of blood T cell repertoires in COVID-19. About the research overall: In each case, the material was cDNA or gDNA derived from T cells, B-cell-depleted T cells, or PBMCs.

Per the original data handling: Cell counts per sample came from amplifying reference gene primers. This table comes from immunoSEQ multiplex PCR, and its TCRdb copy is limited to in-frame clones, with some not included. Clonal size and the V and J genes are those of that table, whereas D and trimming came from the DNA. The sample lists around 300,000 clones, nearly 90% seen once, with 9% to 9.5% in the top ten. Material: peripheral blood. The clonotype comes from a man in his late teens or twenties with active or convalescent COVID-19.

Here the CDR3 reads CASSPRQGYGNTIYF. In DNA, the CDR3 is TGTGCCAGCAGCCCAAGACAGGGGTATGGAAACACCATATATTTT. J is TRBJ1-3 and V is TRBV9; 8 nucleotides align to TRBD1. Germline V lookup: CDR1 SGDLS, CDR2 YYNGEE. The ends lost 4 bases at V and 3 bases at J; junction bases unmatched: 6. The CDR3 loop spans 15 amino acids.